The present TCR beta chain was sequenced within a study of blood T cells in healthy people across ages. The study, taken as a whole, reports: Lack of knowledge of donor CMV status possibly confounded expanded clonotype changes.

There are 12 residues in the CDR3. The V gene lost 8 bases and the J gene lost 0 bases, with 6 bases spanning the gap. Germline V gene lookup returns CDR1 SGHTA and CDR2 FQGTGA. The donors, healthy Caucasians from Russia, were aged about 6 to 100. Comment on this clonotype: The target antigen is unknown.

A second roughly 6 to 11 cycle PCR used barcoded and J-beta primers. One entry per CDR3 protein results from TCRdb running MiXCR on the 5' RACE reads. The sample contains around 990,000 distinct CDR3 sequences, about two fifths of which appear only once. This TCR derives from a man aged 18 to 35 in good health. The V and J genes are TRBV7-3 and TRBJ2-3; the D is unclear. The sequenced sample consisted of blood. The CDR3 spells CASGVSTDTQYF. The CDR3 DNA is TGTGCCAGCGGAGTAAGCACAGATACGCAGTATTTT.